This passage covers 28 T cell receptor beta chains from one sample sequenced in a study of radiotherapy plus CTLA-4 blockade in lung cancer. Here immunoSEQ multiplex PCR was the method, and the copy in TCRdb shows in-frame clones only, minus some. The table lists tens of thousands of clones, about 85% of them singletons. The specimen was peripheral blood, collected from a patient treated with radiotherapy plus ipilimumab. Source of these receptors: a human donor with non-small cell lung cancer who had a complete response to radiotherapy plus ipilimumab.

The rearrangement uses TRBV27 and TRBJ1-6; 12 positions agree with TRBD1. Germline V gene data show CDR1 as MNHEY and CDR2 as SMNVEV (reference sequence). The CDR3 extends over 20 amino acids. The V segment lost 3 bases and the J segment 7 bases; nucleotides outside the gene matches: 16. The CDR3 here is CASSFRSPGQGAKGNSPLHF. The CDR3 region has the DNA TGTGCCAGCAGTTTTCGATCACCGGGACAGGGGGCCAAGGGGAATTCACCCCTCCACTTT.

The V and J genes are TRBV6-6 and TRBJ2-2; the D is unclear. Germline CDR1 MNHNY, CDR2 SVGAGI (reference sequence). V was cut by 0 bases and J by 2 bases, with 4 bases left in between. There are 14 residues in the CDR3. As DNA, the CDR3 is TGTGCCAGCAGTTACTCCATCAACACCGGGGAGCTGTTTTTT. It codes for CASSYSINTGELFF.

V gene TRBV5-4 combines with J gene TRBJ1-1, with 7 bases lining up with TRBD1. Unmatched junction bases numbered 7, after V lost 4 bases and J lost 4 bases. Germline V gene lookup returns CDR1 SGHNT and CDR2 YYREEE (reference sequence). This CDR3 has 14 residues. This CDR3 reads CASSRQGGGTEAFF. The DNA of the CDR3 is TGTGCCAGCAGCAGACAGGGTGGCGGCACTGAAGCTTTCTTT.

V gene TRBV7-2 combines with J gene TRBJ2-7; TRBD2 matches 14 bases. The CDR3 contains 15 residues. The germline V gene has CDR1 SGHTA and CDR2 FQGNSA. V lost 5 bases and J lost 7; bases outside the gene matches: 7. As DNA, the CDR3 is TGTGCCAGCAGCCACGGGACTAGCGGGAGTCTGGAGCAGTACGTC. Protein product: CASSHGTSGSLEQYV.

There are a few counts of this clone. The V gene is TRBV9, the J gene TRBJ2-3; the match to TRBD2 covers 8 bases. The CDR3 covers 16 residues. The V gene's germline CDR1 is SGDLS and CDR2 YYNGEE. Unmatched junction bases numbered 7, after V lost 0 bases and J lost 4 bases. CDR3 amino acids: CASSVATGGPADTQYF. The CDR3 DNA reads as TGTGCCAGCAGCGTAGCGACGGGAGGGCCTGCAGATACGCAGTATTTT.

The V gene is TRBV6-4, the J gene TRBJ1-2; D is uncertain. CDR1 MRHNA and CDR2 SNTAGT come from the germline V gene. The CDR3 totals 15 residues. This CDR3 reads CAILNPGGSHYGYTF. In DNA, the CDR3 is TGTGCTATACTTAACCCAGGAGGCAGTCACTATGGCTACACCTTC.

The table lists this clone with a few counts. The chain uses TRBV7-2 and TRBJ1-2; 8 bases fit TRBD1. The CDR3 is 14 residues long. Germline assignment: CDR1 SGHTA and CDR2 FQGNSA. After removal of 4 bases from V and 7 bases from J, the junction contained 8 bases not matched to a gene. Here the CDR3 DNA reads TGTGCCAGCAGCTGGGACAGGAGCCCTCCTGGCTACACCTTC. Translated: CASSWDRSPPGYTF.

The chain recombines TRBV27 with TRBJ2-7; possibly TRBD1 for D (6 bases). This CDR3 region has 15 residues. Trimming cost V 6 bases and J 5 bases, with 20 bases left between them. The germline CDR1 and CDR2 sequences are MNHEY and SMNVEV (reference sequence). In DNA form, the CDR3 reads TGTGCCAGCAGAGGCACAGGGACATCCATGAACGAGCAGTACTTC. Amino acids: CASRGTGTSMNEQYF.

The V call is TRBV5-1, the J call TRBJ1-2; 10 nucleotides match TRBD1. Trimming at V came to 0 bases and at J to 2 bases, leaving 1 base not matched to a gene. The CDR3 covers 15 residues. In germline, CDR1 is SGHRS, CDR2 YFSETQ. CDR3 amino acids: CASSLETGGNYGYTF. DNA of the CDR3: TGCGCCAGCAGCTTGGAGACAGGGGGCAACTATGGCTACACCTTC.

This clone appeared a single time. V and J are TRBV18 and TRBJ2-1, with 11 nucleotides matching TRBD1. J gave up 3 bases and V 5 bases, and 9 bases lay outside the gene matches. Looked up from germline, CDR1 is KGHSH and CDR2 is LQKENI. The CDR3 spans 17 residues. CDR3 DNA: TGTGCCAGCTCATCCATTGGGACAGGGGGGTTCTACAATGAGCAGTTCTTC. It encodes CASSSIGTGGFYNEQFF.

The chain recombines TRBV4-3 with TRBJ2-3, with TRBD1 matching over 8 bases. The length of the CDR3 is 13 residues. Germline lookup yields CDR1 LGHNA and CDR2 YSLEER. V gave up 3 bases and J gave up 9 bases; unmatched junction bases: 5. The CDR3 sequence is CASSHPDRGTQYF. For the CDR3, the DNA is TGCGCCAGCAGCCACCCAGACAGGGGAACGCAGTATTTT.

V is TRBV11-2 and J is TRBJ2-1, with D unresolved. This CDR3 comprises 13 residues. Germline CDR1 and CDR2: SGHAT and FQNNGV. Trimming took off 5 bases at V and 8 bases at J, with 13 bases between the two ends. DNA for the CDR3: TGTGCCAGCAGCCTCCAGGCACGGTATGAGCAGTTCTTC. Protein sequence: CASSLQARYEQFF. Filled out from reference TRBV11-2 and TRBJ2-1, the complete variable domain reads EAGVAQSPRYKIIEKRQSVAFWCNPISGHATLYWYQQILGQGPKLLIQFQNNGVVDDSQLPKDRFSAERLKGVDSTLKIQPAKLEDSAVYLCASSLQARYEQFFGPGTRLTVL.

The chain combines TRBV19 with TRBJ1-1; possible D gene TRBD1, 6 bases. The germline V and J ends were trimmed by 5 bases and 1 base, with 11 bases remaining between them. This CDR3 spans 14 amino acids. CDR1 LNHDA and CDR2 SQIVND come from the germline V gene (reference sequence). CDR3 coding DNA: TGTGCCAGTAGTTCCAGGGACACGAACACTGAAGCTTTCTTT. Translating it yields CASSSRDTNTEAFF.

The gene calls are TRBV7-8 and TRBJ2-4, with 7 bases fitting TRBD2. CDR1 and CDR2 from the germline V gene are SGHVS and FQNEAQ. V shed 3 bases and J 4 bases; nucleotides not matched to a gene: 6. The CDR3 has 15 residues. The chain's CDR3 is CASSFPGLGKNIQYF. For the CDR3, the DNA is TGTGCCAGCAGCTTTCCCGGACTAGGGAAAAACATTCAGTACTTC.

V gene TRBV18 combines with J gene TRBJ1-4; 7 nucleotides align to TRBD1. There are 16 residues in the CDR3. Germline V gene sequence: CDR1 KGHSH, CDR2 LQKENI. The junction had 6 bases not matched to a gene; V was cut back by 3 bases and J by 2 bases. The CDR3 protein is CASSPSQGQTNEKLFF. CDR3 coding DNA: TGTGCCAGCTCACCTTCACAGGGGCAGACTAATGAAAAACTGTTTTTT.

This chain joins TRBV27 and TRBJ1-2; 8 positions match TRBD1. After removal of 4 bases from V and 1 base from J, the junction contained 5 bases not matched to a gene. The CDR3 extends over 15 amino acids. Germline V gives CDR1 MNHEY, CDR2 SMNVEV (reference sequence). DNA of the CDR3: TGTGCCAGCAGTTCCCCGGACAGGGATAACTATGGCTACACCTTC. Its protein is CASSSPDRDNYGYTF.

This clone has a handful of counts. This chain links TRBV5-6 with TRBJ2-7, with TRBD2 matching over 14 bases. The V and J ends lost 3 bases and 3 bases, in that order; junction bases with no gene match: 5. This CDR3 comprises 16 residues. Germline V CDR1 and CDR2: SGHDT, YYEEEE. The CDR3 sequence: CASSSETSGRVYEQYV. For the CDR3, the DNA is TGTGCCAGCAGCTCCGAGACTAGCGGGAGGGTCTACGAGCAGTACGTC.

The chain has TRBV12-5 and TRBJ1-2; D is uncertain. Germline V gene data show CDR1 as LGHNT and CDR2 as FRNRAP. This CDR3 comprises 17 residues. With 0 bases removed from V and 0 bases from J, the gap between germline ends came to 14 bases. CDR3 loop: CASGLVLNRSPNYGYTF. The CDR3 DNA is TGTGCTAGTGGTTTGGTACTCAATCGTTCCCCTAACTATGGCTACACCTTC.

V gene TRBV11-3 combines with J gene TRBJ2-2; D is perhaps TRBD2 (5 bases). Per germline, CDR1 SGHNT and CDR2 YENEEA. Trimming pared 2 bases from V and 2 bases from J, leaving 12 bases between. The CDR3 totals 16 residues. As DNA, the CDR3 is TGTGCCAGCAGCTTAAATGGTGGGAGTAACACCGGGGAGCTGTTTTTT. This gives the protein CASSLNGGSNTGELFF.

In DNA form, the CDR3 reads TGTGCCAGCAGTCCCGACAGGGATCACACTGAAGCTTTCTTT. This sequence encodes CASSPDRDHTEAFF. The rearrangement links TRBV7-9 to TRBJ1-1; TRBD1 matches 7 bases. The CDR3 is 14 residues long. Trimming cost V 6 bases and J 3 bases; bases outside gene matches: 7. CDR1 and CDR2 from the germline V gene are SEHNR and FQNEAQ (reference sequence).

The J gene is TRBJ2-1, the V gene TRBV19; tentatively, D is TRBD2 (5 bases). This CDR3 contains 16 residues. Between the trimmed V and J ends, which lost 4 bases and 0 bases, there was a span of 13 bases. The germline V gene has CDR1 LNHDA and CDR2 SQIVND (reference sequence). CDR3 sequence: CASSTKDGISYNEQFF. For the CDR3, the DNA is TGTGCCAGTAGTACCAAGGACGGGATCTCCTACAATGAGCAGTTCTTC.

The chain links TRBV19 to TRBJ1-1; the D gene is possibly TRBD1 (6 bases). The germline V gene encodes CDR1 LNHDA and CDR2 SQIVND (reference sequence). The CDR3 runs to 13 residues. Trimming left V 2 bases short and J 5 bases short, with 9 bases between. In DNA form, the CDR3 reads TGTGCCAGTAGTATACAGGGGAAGACTGAAGCTTTCTTT. It encodes CASSIQGKTEAFF.

The rearrangement links TRBV2 to TRBJ2-2; 10 bases line up with TRBD2. With V trimmed by 3 bases and J by 6 bases, 10 bases remained unmatched. The CDR3 is made up of 17 amino acids. Germline values: CDR1 SNHLY, CDR2 FYNNEI. CDR3 protein: CASSDFLAGVSSGELFF. DNA of the CDR3: TGTGCCAGCAGTGATTTCCTAGCGGGAGTATCGTCCGGGGAGCTGTTTTTT.

This clone was recorded only once. The chain uses TRBV7-2 and TRBJ2-7; D gene uncertain. The length of the CDR3 is 12 residues. The germline V gene encodes CDR1 SGHTA and CDR2 FQGNSA. Trimming stripped 1 base from V and 3 bases from J, with 4 bases between. The CDR3: CASSLDLYEQYF. CDR3 nucleotide sequence: TGTGCCAGCAGCTTAGATCTCTACGAGCAGTACTTC. The variable domain in full, completed from reference TRBV7-2 and TRBJ2-7, reads GAGVSQSPSNKVTEKGKDVELRCDPISGHTALYWYRQSLGQGLEFLIYFQGNSAPDKSGLPSDRFSAERTGGSVSTLTIQRTQQEDSAVYLCASSLDLYEQYFGPGTRLTVT.

The genes are TRBV5-1 and TRBJ1-5; possible D gene TRBD1, 6 bases. Trimming shortened V by 2 bases and J by 6 bases, and 15 bases separated the two germline ends. CDR1 SGHRS and CDR2 YFSETQ come from the germline V gene. CDR3 size: 15 residues. The CDR3 here is CASSLSGDRSQPQHF. The CDR3 DNA is TGCGCCAGCAGCTTATCAGGGGATCGGAGTCAGCCCCAGCATTTT.

The V gene is TRBV5-6, the J gene TRBJ1-1; possible D gene TRBD1, 5 bases. Looked up from germline, CDR1 is SGHDT and CDR2 is YYEEEE. V lost 4 bases to trimming and J lost 1 base, with 11 bases between them. The length of the CDR3 is 14 residues. This chain's CDR3 is CASSKRQSNTEAFF. In nucleotides, the CDR3 is TGTGCCAGCAGCAAGAGACAGTCGAACACTGAAGCTTTCTTT.

This clone was detected only a few times. V and J are TRBV6-6 and TRBJ1-1; 8 bases are a match to TRBD1. In germline, CDR1 is MNHNY, CDR2 SVGAGI (reference sequence). Trimming at V came to 7 bases and at J to 6 bases, leaving 13 bases not matched to a gene. There are 15 residues in the CDR3. The CDR3 here is CASNVLRDRNPEAFF. The DNA for the CDR3 is TGTGCCAGCAATGTCCTCCGGGACAGGAATCCTGAAGCTTTCTTT.

V and J are TRBV2 and TRBJ1-5; 10 nucleotides agree with TRBD1. From germline, CDR1 is SNHLY and CDR2 FYNNEI. This CDR3 is 15 amino acids long. J lost 2 bases, V lost 6 bases, and 4 bases had no gene match. The chain's CDR3 is CASREDRGGNQPQHF. The CDR3 coding sequence is TGTGCCAGCAGGGAGGACAGGGGGGGCAATCAGCCCCAGCATTTT. The complete variable domain, with remaining parts taken from reference TRBV2 and TRBJ1-5, reads EPEVTQTPSHQVTQMGQEVILRCVPISNHLYFYWYRQILGQKVEFLVSFYNNEISEKSEIFDDQFSVERPDGSNFTLKIRSTKLEDSAMYFCASREDRGGNQPQHFGDGTRLSIL.